This T cell receptor beta chain was sequenced in a study of immune evolution from preneoplasia to lung adenocarcinoma. In the study overall: HLA loss of heterozygosity: about 7% AIS, about 15% MIA, over 30% ADC, none AAH.

The count of this clone is one. The CDR3 covers 12 residues. Germline V lookup: CDR1 SQVTM, CDR2 ANQGSEA. The V end was cut by 8 bases, the J end by 0 bases, with 10 bases between. Method: immunoSEQ multiplex PCR; TCRdb's copy keeps in-frame clones and lacks some. Seen here are about 4,900 clones, around 82% observed once, and the top ten hold approximately 8%. Patient tissue came from resections in Japan or China, 2014–2017. The material sequenced was FFPE lung adenocarcinoma in situ tissue. This TCR derives from a person between 65 and 80 years old with lung adenocarcinoma. V and J are TRBV29-1 and TRBJ1-2; D call uncertain. In nucleotides, the CDR3 is TGCAGCTCCCTCGGAGCTAACTATGGCTACACCTTC. It specifies CSSLGANYGYTF. Drawing the rest from reference TRBV29-1 and TRBJ1-2, the complete variable domain is SAVISQKPSRDICQRGTSLTIQCQVDSQVTMMFWYRQQPGQSLTLIATANQGSEATYESGFVIDKFPISRPNLTFSTLTVSNMSPEDSSIYLCSSLGANYGYTFGSGTRLTVV.